This T cell receptor beta chain came from a study of shared clonotypes between healthy human individuals. Trimming cost V 6 bases and J 2 bases, with 17 bases left between them. The CDR3 is 15 amino acids. Measured with immunoSEQ multiplex PCR; TCRdb has only the in-frame clones, and not every one. The table records 2 million to 3 million clones, roughly 93% of them present only once. The receptor's source is a man aged 18 to 30 in good health. Some clones in this sample may be carry-over from other donors' samples. This rearrangement joins TRBV23-1 to TRBJ2-7; D possibly corresponds to TRBD1 (5 bases). TRBV23-1 is treated as an ORF (open reading frame) with a function not yet certain. Source material: naive CD4+ T cells from PBMCs. The subset denotes: CD45RA+ positively selected. In DNA form, the CDR3 reads TGCGCCAGCAGCCCCTACCCGACAGAAGCCTACGAGCAGTACTTC. It yields the protein CASSPYPTEAYEQYF.